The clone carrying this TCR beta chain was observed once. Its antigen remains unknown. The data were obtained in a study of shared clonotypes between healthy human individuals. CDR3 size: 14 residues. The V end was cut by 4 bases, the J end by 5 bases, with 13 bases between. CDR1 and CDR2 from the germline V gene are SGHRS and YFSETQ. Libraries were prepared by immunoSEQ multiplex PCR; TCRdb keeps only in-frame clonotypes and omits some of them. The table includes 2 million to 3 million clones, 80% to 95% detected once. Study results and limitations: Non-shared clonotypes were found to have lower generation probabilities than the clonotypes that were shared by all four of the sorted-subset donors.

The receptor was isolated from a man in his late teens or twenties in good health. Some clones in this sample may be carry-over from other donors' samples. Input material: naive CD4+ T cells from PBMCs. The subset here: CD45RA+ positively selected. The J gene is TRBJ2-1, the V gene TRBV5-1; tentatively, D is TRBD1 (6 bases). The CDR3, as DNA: TGCGCCAGCAGCACAGACAGGCCGAACAATGAGCAGTTCTTC. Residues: CASSTDRPNNEQFF.